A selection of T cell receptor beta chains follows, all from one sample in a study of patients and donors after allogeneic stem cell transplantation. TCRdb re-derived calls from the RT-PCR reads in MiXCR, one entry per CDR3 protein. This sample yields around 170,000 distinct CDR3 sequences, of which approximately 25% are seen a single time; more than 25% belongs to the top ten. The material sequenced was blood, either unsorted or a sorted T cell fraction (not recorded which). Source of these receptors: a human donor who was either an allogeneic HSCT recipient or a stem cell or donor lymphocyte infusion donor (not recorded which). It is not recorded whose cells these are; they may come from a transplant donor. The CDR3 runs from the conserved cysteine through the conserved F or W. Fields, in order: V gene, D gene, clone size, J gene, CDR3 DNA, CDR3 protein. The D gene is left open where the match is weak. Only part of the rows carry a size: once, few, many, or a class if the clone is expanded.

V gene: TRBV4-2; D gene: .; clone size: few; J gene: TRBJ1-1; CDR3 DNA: TGTGCCAGCAGCCAAGAAGGTGGACACGGCTTCTCTATGAACACTGAAGCTTTCTTT; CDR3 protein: CASSQEGGHGFSMNTEAFF
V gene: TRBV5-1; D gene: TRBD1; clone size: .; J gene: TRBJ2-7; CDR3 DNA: TGCGCCAGCACAGGCAGGGGGAAGGGGACCACCTACGAGCAGTACTTC; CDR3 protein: CASTGRGKGTTYEQYF
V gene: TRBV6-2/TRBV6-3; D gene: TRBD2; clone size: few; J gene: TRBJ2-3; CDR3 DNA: TGTGCCAGCAGTTACAATGCGGGAGGCACAGATACGCAGTATTTT; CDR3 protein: CASSYNAGGTDTQYF
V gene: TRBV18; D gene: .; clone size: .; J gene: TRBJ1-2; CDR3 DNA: TGTGCCAGCTCACCAGGAGGGGCTTATGGCTACACCTTC; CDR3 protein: CASSPGGAYGYTF
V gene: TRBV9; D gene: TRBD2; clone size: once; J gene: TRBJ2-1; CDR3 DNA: TGTGCCAGCAGCGTCGTCGGGCAGGGAGGGTACAATGAGCAGTTCTTC; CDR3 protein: CASSVVGQGGYNEQFF
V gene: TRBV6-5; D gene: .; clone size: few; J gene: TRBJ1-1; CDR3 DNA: TGTGCCGTCACCCCAAGGGGGGGGCTCCCCATGAACACTGAAGCTTTCTTT; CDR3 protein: CAVTPRGGLPMNTEAFF
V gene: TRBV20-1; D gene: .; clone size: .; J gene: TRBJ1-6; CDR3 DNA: TGCAGTGCCACAGCAGGGACGGGACCCCTCCACTTT; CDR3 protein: CSATAGTGPLHF
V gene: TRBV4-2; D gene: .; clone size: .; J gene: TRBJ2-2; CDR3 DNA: TGTGCCAGCAGCCAAAGGGGCGGGGAGCTGTTTTTT; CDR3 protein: CASSQRGGELFF
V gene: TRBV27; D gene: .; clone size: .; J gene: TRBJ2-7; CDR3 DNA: TGTGCCAGCAGTCGGGACGGCTACGAGCAGTACTTC; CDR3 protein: CASSRDGYEQYF
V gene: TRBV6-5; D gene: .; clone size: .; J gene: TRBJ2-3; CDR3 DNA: TGTGCCAGCAGGCCCCGGTTGGGGGGCGGTAATCCAGATACGCAGTATTTT; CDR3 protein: CASRPRLGGGNPDTQYF